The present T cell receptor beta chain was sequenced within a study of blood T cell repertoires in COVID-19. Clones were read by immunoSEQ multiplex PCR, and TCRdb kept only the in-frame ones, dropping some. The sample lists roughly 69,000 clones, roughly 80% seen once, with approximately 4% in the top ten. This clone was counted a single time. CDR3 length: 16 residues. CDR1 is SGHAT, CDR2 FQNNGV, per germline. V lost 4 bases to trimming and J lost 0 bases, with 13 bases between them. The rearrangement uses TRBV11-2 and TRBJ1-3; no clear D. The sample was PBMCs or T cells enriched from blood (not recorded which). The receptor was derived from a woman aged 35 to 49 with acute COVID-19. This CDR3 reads CASSSSPAGSGNTIYF. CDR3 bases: TGTGCCAGCAGCTCCTCCCCGGCAGGCTCTGGAAACACCATATATTTT.